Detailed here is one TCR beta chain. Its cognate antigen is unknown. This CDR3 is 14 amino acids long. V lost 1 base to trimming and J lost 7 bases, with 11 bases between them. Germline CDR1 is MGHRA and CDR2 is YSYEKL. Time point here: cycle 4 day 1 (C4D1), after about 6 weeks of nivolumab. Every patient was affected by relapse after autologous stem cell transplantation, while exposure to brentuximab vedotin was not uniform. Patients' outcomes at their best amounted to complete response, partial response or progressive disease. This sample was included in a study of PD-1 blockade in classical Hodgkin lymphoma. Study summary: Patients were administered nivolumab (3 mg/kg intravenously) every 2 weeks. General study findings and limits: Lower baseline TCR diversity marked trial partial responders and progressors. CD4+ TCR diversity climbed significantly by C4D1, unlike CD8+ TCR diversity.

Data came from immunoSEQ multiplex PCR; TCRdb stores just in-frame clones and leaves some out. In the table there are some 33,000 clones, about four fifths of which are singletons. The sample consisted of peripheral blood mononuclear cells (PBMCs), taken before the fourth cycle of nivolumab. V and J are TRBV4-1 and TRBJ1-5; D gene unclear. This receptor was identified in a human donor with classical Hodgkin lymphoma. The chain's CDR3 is CASSQGSPGQPQHF. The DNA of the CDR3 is TGCGCCAGCAGCCAAGGGAGCCCCGGGCAGCCCCAGCATTTT.